This is a list of T cell receptor beta chains from one sample in a study of blood T cell repertoires in COVID-19. Data came from immunoSEQ multiplex PCR; TCRdb stores just in-frame clones and leaves some out. The table has 300,000 to 450,000 clones, about 85% seen once. Material for sequencing was peripheral blood. The receptors derive from a woman aged 18-29 years with acute or convalescent COVID-19. Each CDR3 is given with its conserved first and last residue. A D gene is named only where the DNA matches it firmly. The listing skips clone size in some rows; elsewhere it reads once, few, many or a size class.

j_call: TRBJ1-2
v_call: TRBV18
d_call: TRBD1
clone_size: NA
cdr3_aa: CASSIGQGHGYTF
cdr3_nt: TGTGCCAGCTCTATCGGACAGGGACATGGCTACACCTTC

j_call: TRBJ2-2
v_call: TRBV28
d_call: TRBD2
clone_size: NA
cdr3_aa: CASSWFALAGGGLTGELFF
cdr3_nt: TGTGCCAGCAGTTGGTTTGCACTAGCGGGAGGGGGTTTGACCGGGGAGCTGTTTTTT

j_call: TRBJ2-3
v_call: TRBV5-1
d_call: TRBD2
clone_size: few
cdr3_aa: CASSLSGGDTDTQYF
cdr3_nt: TGCGCCAGCAGCTTAAGCGGGGGAGACACAGATACGCAGTATTTT

j_call: TRBJ1-2
v_call: TRBV28
d_call: NA
clone_size: NA
cdr3_aa: CASSLWPGNSGYTF
cdr3_nt: TGTGCCAGCAGTTTATGGCCGGGGAATAGTGGCTACACCTTC

j_call: TRBJ1-5
v_call: TRBV5-1
d_call: NA
clone_size: NA
cdr3_aa: CASSLEGQSNQPQHF
cdr3_nt: TGCGCCAGCAGCTTGGAAGGACAGAGCAATCAGCCCCAGCATTTT

j_call: TRBJ2-1
v_call: TRBV5-4
d_call: TRBD2
clone_size: NA
cdr3_aa: CASQREGSYNEQFF
cdr3_nt: TGTGCCAGCCAGCGGGAGGGGTCCTACAATGAGCAGTTCTTC

j_call: TRBJ2-3
v_call: TRBV10-3
d_call: NA
clone_size: NA
cdr3_aa: CASTIGSLGSGSTDTQYF
cdr3_nt: TGTGCCAGTACGATCGGGTCTTTGGGTAGCGGAAGCACAGATACGCAGTATTTT

j_call: TRBJ2-1
v_call: TRBV9
d_call: TRBD2
clone_size: NA
cdr3_aa: CASSLAGGLDEQFF
cdr3_nt: TGTGCCAGCAGTCTAGCGGGAGGGCTAGATGAGCAGTTCTTC

j_call: TRBJ1-5
v_call: TRBV19
d_call: NA
clone_size: NA
cdr3_aa: CASKLAGRNQPQHF
cdr3_nt: TGTGCCAGTAAGCTGGCAGGTCGAAATCAGCCCCAGCATTTT

j_call: TRBJ2-7
v_call: TRBV5-4
d_call: NA
clone_size: NA
cdr3_aa: CASSLKEVLYF
cdr3_nt: TGTGCCAGCAGCTTGAAAGAGGTTTTATACTTC

j_call: TRBJ1-6
v_call: TRBV7-9
d_call: TRBD1
clone_size: NA
cdr3_aa: CASSLARGGSNSPLHF
cdr3_nt: TGTGCCAGCAGCTTAGCTAGAGGGGGCAGTAATTCACCCCTCCACTTT

j_call: TRBJ2-1
v_call: TRBV5-1
d_call: TRBD2
clone_size: NA
cdr3_aa: CASRGGANSGDEQFF
cdr3_nt: TGCGCCAGCCGGGGAGGGGCCAACTCCGGCGATGAGCAGTTCTTC

j_call: TRBJ1-1
v_call: TRBV28
d_call: NA
clone_size: NA
cdr3_aa: CASSLSITQVNTEAFF
cdr3_nt: TGTGCCAGCAGCCTCTCGATTACACAGGTAAACACTGAAGCTTTCTTT

j_call: TRBJ1-1
v_call: TRBV27
d_call: NA
clone_size: NA
cdr3_aa: CASSLSQTGSNTEAFF
cdr3_nt: TGTGCCAGCAGTTTATCTCAGACAGGCTCGAACACTGAAGCTTTCTTT

j_call: TRBJ1-6
v_call: TRBV2
d_call: TRBD1
clone_size: NA
cdr3_aa: CASSESGGERNSPLHF
cdr3_nt: TGTGCCAGCAGTGAGTCAGGGGGCGAAAGGAATTCACCCCTCCACTTT

j_call: TRBJ1-2
v_call: TRBV19
d_call: TRBD1
clone_size: NA
cdr3_aa: CASRTQGGGNYGYTF
cdr3_nt: TGTGCCAGTAGGACCCAGGGGGGAGGTAACTATGGCTACACCTTC